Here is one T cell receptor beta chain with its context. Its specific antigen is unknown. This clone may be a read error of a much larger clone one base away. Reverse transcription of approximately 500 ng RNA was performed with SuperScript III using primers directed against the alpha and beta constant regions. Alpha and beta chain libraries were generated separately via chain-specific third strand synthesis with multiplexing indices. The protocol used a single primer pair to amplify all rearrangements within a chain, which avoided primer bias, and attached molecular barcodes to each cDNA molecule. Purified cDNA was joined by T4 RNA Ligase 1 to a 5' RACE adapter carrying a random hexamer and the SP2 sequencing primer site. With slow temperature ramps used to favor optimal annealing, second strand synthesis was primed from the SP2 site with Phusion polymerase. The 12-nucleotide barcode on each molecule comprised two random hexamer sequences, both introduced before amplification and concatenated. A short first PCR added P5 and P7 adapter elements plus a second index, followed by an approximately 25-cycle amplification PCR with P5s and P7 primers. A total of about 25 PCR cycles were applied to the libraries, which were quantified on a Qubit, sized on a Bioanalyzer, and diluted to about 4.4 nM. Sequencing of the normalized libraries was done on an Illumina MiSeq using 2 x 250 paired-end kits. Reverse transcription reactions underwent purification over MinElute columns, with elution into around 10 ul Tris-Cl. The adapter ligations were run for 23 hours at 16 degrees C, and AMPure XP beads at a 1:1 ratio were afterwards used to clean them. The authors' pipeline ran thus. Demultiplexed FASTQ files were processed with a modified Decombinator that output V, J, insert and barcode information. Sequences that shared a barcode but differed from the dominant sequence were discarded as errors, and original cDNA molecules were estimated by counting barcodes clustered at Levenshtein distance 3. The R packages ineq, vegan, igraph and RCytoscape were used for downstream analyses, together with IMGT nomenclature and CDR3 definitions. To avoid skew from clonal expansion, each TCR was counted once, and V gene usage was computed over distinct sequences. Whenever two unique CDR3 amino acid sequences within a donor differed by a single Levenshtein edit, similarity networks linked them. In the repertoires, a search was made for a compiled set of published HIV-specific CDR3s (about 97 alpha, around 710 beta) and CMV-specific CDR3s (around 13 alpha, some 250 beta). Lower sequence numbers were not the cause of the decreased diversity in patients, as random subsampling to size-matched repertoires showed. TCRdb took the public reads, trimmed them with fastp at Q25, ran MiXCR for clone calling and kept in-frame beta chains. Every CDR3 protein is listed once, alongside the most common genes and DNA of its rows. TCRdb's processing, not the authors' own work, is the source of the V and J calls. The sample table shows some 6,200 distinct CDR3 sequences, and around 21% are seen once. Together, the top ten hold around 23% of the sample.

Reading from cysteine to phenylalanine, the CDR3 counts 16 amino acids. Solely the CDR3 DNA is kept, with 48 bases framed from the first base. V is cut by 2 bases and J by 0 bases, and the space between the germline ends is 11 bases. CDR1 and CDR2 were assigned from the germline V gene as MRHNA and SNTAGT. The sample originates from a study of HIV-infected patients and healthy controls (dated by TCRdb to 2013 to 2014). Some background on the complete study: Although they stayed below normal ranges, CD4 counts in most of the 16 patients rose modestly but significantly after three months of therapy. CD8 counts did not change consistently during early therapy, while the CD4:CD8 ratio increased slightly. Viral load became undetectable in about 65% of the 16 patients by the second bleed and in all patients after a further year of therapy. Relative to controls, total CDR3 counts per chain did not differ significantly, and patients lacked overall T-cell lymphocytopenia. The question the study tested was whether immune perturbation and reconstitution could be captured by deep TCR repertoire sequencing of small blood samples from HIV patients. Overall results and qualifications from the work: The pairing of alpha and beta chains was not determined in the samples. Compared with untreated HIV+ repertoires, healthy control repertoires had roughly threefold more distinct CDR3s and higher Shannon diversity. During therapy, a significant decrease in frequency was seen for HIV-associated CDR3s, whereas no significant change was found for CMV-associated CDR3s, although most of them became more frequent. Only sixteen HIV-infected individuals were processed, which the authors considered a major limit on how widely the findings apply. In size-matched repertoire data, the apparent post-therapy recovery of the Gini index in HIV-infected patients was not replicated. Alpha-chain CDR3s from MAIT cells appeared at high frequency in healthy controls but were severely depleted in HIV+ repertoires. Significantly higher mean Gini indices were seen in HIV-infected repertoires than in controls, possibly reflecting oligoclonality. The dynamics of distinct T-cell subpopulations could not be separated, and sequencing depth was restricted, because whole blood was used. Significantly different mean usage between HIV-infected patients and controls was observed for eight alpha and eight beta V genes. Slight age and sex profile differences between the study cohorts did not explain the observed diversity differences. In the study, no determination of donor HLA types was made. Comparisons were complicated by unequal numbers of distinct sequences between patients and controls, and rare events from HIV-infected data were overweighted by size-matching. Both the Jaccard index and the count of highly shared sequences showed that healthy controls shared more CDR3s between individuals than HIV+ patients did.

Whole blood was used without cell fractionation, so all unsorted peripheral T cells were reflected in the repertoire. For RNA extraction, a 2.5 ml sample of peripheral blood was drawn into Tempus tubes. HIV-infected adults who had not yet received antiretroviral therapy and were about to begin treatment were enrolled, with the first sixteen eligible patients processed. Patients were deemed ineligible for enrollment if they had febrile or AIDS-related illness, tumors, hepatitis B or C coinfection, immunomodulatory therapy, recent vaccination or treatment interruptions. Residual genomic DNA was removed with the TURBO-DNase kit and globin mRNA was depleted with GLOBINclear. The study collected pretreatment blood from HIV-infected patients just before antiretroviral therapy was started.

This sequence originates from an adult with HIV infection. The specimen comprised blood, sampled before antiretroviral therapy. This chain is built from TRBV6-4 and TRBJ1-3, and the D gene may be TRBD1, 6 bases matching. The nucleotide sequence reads TGTGCCAGCAGTGACCTGGGGGCTAACTCTGGAAACACCATATATTTT. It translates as CASSDLGANSGNTIYF.